This TCR beta chain is drawn from a study of blood T cell repertoires in COVID-19 (dated by TCRdb to about 2020). About the full investigation: Samples from collaborators originated in the United States, Italy and Spain and spanned both the acute and convalescent phases of COVID-19. The material from the prospective study consisted of cDNA or gDNA derived from T cells, B-cell-depleted T cells, or PBMCs. The dataset comprised deeply sampled blood TCRbeta repertoires from subjects exposed to, actively infected with, or recovered from COVID-19. The repertoires were released in a freely available public database meant as a resource for research on the immune response to SARS-CoV-2. The samples were drawn from the first 160 participants of the ongoing ImmuneRACE study and from over a thousand subjects provided by 6 global collaborators. The sample metadata nearly always contained a de-identified subject ID, COVID-19 status, age in years and sex. Where HLA class I and class II types were available, the types were taken from metadata supplied by the sample provider, not from assay-based typing. The study at large found these results: Clinical and demographic metadata were provided uncurated, with the amount varying by source and participant.

TCRbeta CDR3 regions were amplified from genomic DNA by means of the immunoSEQ Assay, a bias-controlled multiplex PCR. Per the authors' processing: Nucleated cell counts per sample were estimated from amplification of reference gene primers within the assay. To quantify the absolute abundance of each unique TCRbeta CDR3 rearrangement, sequence reads were collapsed and filtered. For each sample, productive Simpson clonality was calculated by taking the square root of Simpson's diversity index across productive rearrangements. Sourced from immuneACCESS, this table was stored by TCRdb with only in-frame sequences that have V and J called. A share of the clones is absent; for the studies checked, an unresolved V gene accounts for under half, and the remainder has no known explanation. V and J calls and clone size are copied from that table; D and trimming were computed from the DNA. Present in this sample are more than 110,000 clones, roughly 85% of which were seen just once. Of the sample, around 4.2% is held by the ten largest clones.

Per the germline V gene, LGHNT is the CDR1 and FRNRAP is the CDR2. The V and J ends are trimmed by 6 bases and 5 bases, leaving 13 bases between them. The CDR3 covers 13 residues, taking in both the cysteine and the phenylalanine. Just CDR3 DNA is preserved here, 39 bases in frame from base 1. Worth noting for this clone: Its antigen is still unknown. Base qualities are missing; no much larger clone stands one base away.

Participants in the prospective study were aged about 18 to 95 years, lived in 24 United States geographic areas, and enrolled through a virtual design. In the prospective study, cohorts were assigned on the basis of participant-reported clinical history obtained from a screening survey and a study questionnaire. ImmuneRACE Cohort 3 recovered participants were defined by two consecutive negative NP/OP PCR tests, healthcare professional clearance, or symptom resolution. Mobile phlebotomists in the prospective study collected whole blood, serum and a nasopharyngeal or oropharyngeal swab from every participant. Additional blood draws and questionnaires over a roughly two-month period could optionally be provided by prospective study participants. Before DNA extraction, blood samples from the prospective study were shipped at room temperature or frozen.

The sample taken for sequencing was PBMCs or T cells enriched from blood (not recorded which). This chain is built from TRBV12-5 and TRBJ1-2; no D gene is confidently identified. The source of this sequence is a man in his forties or fifties who had recovered from COVID-19. The bases read TGTGCTAGTGGCCCGGAGGGCGGGTATGGCTACACCTTC. It encodes CASGPEGGYGYTF.